This T cell receptor (beta chain) was sequenced in a study of cytomegalovirus exposure and HLA in healthy donors. PCR amplification relied on 60 Vbeta primers (plus 13 Jbeta primers). TCRdb's table, derived via immunoSEQ multiplex PCR, lists solely in-frame clones and lacks some. The sample holds 100,000 to 150,000 clones, under 80% seen once. This receptor was taken from a woman in her sixties in good health and CMV-seropositive. The sample was PBMCs.

CDR3 in amino acids: CASSPLGGQGRDTQYF. As DNA, the CDR3 is TGTGCCAGTAGCCCCTTGGGTGGACAGGGGAGGGATACGCAGTATTTT. The J gene is TRBJ2-3, the V gene TRBV19; 9 positions agree with TRBD1. The trim removed 6 bases at V and 6 bases at J, leaving 13 bases unmatched. Per germline, CDR1 LNHDA and CDR2 SQIVND (reference sequence). The CDR3 contains 16 residues.